A selection of T cell receptor beta chains follows, all from one sample in a study of shared clonotypes between healthy human individuals. Some clones are missing from TCRdb's copy, which holds only in-frame ones; the method was immunoSEQ multiplex PCR. The sample shows about 680,000 clones, roughly 72% of them seen only once. Sequenced material: memory CD4+ T cells sorted from blood. The source is a woman aged 30 to 39 in good health. Each CDR3 is given with its conserved first and last residue. Each record gives: D gene, clone size, J gene, V gene, CDR3 DNA, CDR3 protein. The D gene is left open where the match is weak. Clone size appears in some rows only: once, few, many, or a class for an expanded clone.

d_call: TRBD2
clone_size: -
j_call: TRBJ2-3
v_call: TRBV5-6
cdr3_nt: TGTGCCAGCAGCTGGGGGACTAGCGGCACAGATACGCAGTATTTT
cdr3_aa: CASSWGTSGTDTQYF

d_call: -
clone_size: -
j_call: TRBJ1-1
v_call: TRBV28
cdr3_nt: TGTGCCAGCAGTCCCCCGGGTAGGGTGAGTGAAGCTTTCTTT
cdr3_aa: CASSPPGRVSEAFF

d_call: TRBD1
clone_size: few
j_call: TRBJ2-5
v_call: TRBV5-1
cdr3_nt: TGCGCCAGCAGCCCTCAGGGGGCGGGAGAGACCCAGTACTTC
cdr3_aa: CASSPQGAGETQYF

d_call: TRBD2
clone_size: -
j_call: TRBJ2-1
v_call: TRBV27
cdr3_nt: TGTGCCAGCAGTACCTCATTGGGAGGGAAGGGGAATGAGCAGTTCTTC
cdr3_aa: CASSTSLGGKGNEQFF

d_call: -
clone_size: -
j_call: TRBJ1-2
v_call: TRBV28
cdr3_nt: TGTGCCAGCAGTTTATCCCCCGGGCCCAACTATGGCTACACCTTC
cdr3_aa: CASSLSPGPNYGYTF

d_call: TRBD1
clone_size: -
j_call: TRBJ2-2
v_call: TRBV7-9
cdr3_nt: TGTGCCAGCAGCCGAATGACAGGGGAGATCGGGGAGCTGTTTTTT
cdr3_aa: CASSRMTGEIGELFF

d_call: -
clone_size: -
j_call: TRBJ1-5
v_call: TRBV6-6
cdr3_nt: TGTGCCAGCATGGACACGAAGATCGGTAGTAGTCAGCCCCAGCATTTT
cdr3_aa: CASMDTKIGSSQPQHF

d_call: -
clone_size: once
j_call: TRBJ2-3
v_call: TRBV5-1
cdr3_nt: TGCGCCAGCAGCTTGGAATGGAGCACAGATACGCAGTATTTT
cdr3_aa: CASSLEWSTDTQYF

d_call: -
clone_size: once
j_call: TRBJ1-3
v_call: TRBV15
cdr3_nt: TGTGCCACCAGCAGAGATTTAGGAGGGGTCTGGCACACCATATATTTT
cdr3_aa: CATSRDLGGVWHTIYF

d_call: TRBD2
clone_size: -
j_call: TRBJ2-2
v_call: TRBV11-3
cdr3_nt: TGTGCCAGCAGCAGTAGCGGGAGTGTCACCGGGGAGCTGTTTTTT
cdr3_aa: CASSSSGSVTGELFF

d_call: -
clone_size: -
j_call: TRBJ1-2
v_call: TRBV6-5
cdr3_nt: TGTGCCAGCAGCTCTGGGACTCCTAACTATGGCTACACCTTC
cdr3_aa: CASSSGTPNYGYTF

d_call: TRBD2
clone_size: -
j_call: TRBJ2-3
v_call: TRBV28
cdr3_nt: TGTGCCAGCAGGTCTACTAGCGGGAGTGGGGATACGCAGTATTTT
cdr3_aa: CASRSTSGSGDTQYF

d_call: TRBD2
clone_size: -
j_call: TRBJ2-7
v_call: TRBV5-1
cdr3_nt: TGCGCCAGCAGCTTCGAGGGACTAGACGCTTACGAGCAGTACTTC
cdr3_aa: CASSFEGLDAYEQYF

d_call: -
clone_size: few
j_call: TRBJ2-7
v_call: TRBV2
cdr3_nt: TGTGCCACCTCAACCAGCCGACAGGCAATCTACGAGCAGTACTTC
cdr3_aa: CATSTSRQAIYEQYF

d_call: -
clone_size: once
j_call: TRBJ2-7
v_call: TRBV4-1
cdr3_nt: TGCGCCAGCAGCCTCGGTTTCGGTTCCTACGAGCAGTACTTC
cdr3_aa: CASSLGFGSYEQYF

d_call: -
clone_size: -
j_call: TRBJ2-7
v_call: TRBV4-1
cdr3_nt: TGCGCCAGCAGCCAAGGGTCGGGGCGTACCTCCTACGAGCAGTACTTC
cdr3_aa: CASSQGSGRTSYEQYF

d_call: -
clone_size: -
j_call: TRBJ2-5
v_call: TRBV7-9
cdr3_nt: TGTGCCAGCAGCCCAATGGGAGGAGAGACCCAGTACTTC
cdr3_aa: CASSPMGGETQYF

d_call: -
clone_size: -
j_call: TRBJ2-5
v_call: TRBV28
cdr3_nt: TGTGCCAGCAGTTCCTTGGATCGGGAGACGAAGACCCAGTACTTC
cdr3_aa: CASSSLDRETKTQYF

d_call: TRBD1
clone_size: once
j_call: TRBJ2-7
v_call: TRBV5-4
cdr3_nt: TGTGCCAGCAGCGGGGACAGGGGTATCAACGAGCAGTACTTC
cdr3_aa: CASSGDRGINEQYF

d_call: TRBD1
clone_size: -
j_call: TRBJ1-1
v_call: TRBV27
cdr3_nt: TGTGCCAGCAGTTCCCCAACAGGGGGGAGGCCTGAAGCTTTCTTT
cdr3_aa: CASSSPTGGRPEAFF

d_call: -
clone_size: -
j_call: TRBJ2-1
v_call: TRBV19
cdr3_nt: TGTGCCAGTAGTATAGCGGGCCCTAGCGCCCAACGGGGCAATGAGCAGTTCTTC
cdr3_aa: CASSIAGPSAQRGNEQFF

d_call: TRBD1
clone_size: -
j_call: TRBJ1-5
v_call: TRBV19
cdr3_nt: TGTGCCAGTAGTAGAGGGGACAGGTGGCCCCAGCATTTT
cdr3_aa: CASSRGDRWPQHF

d_call: -
clone_size: -
j_call: TRBJ2-7
v_call: TRBV6-5
cdr3_nt: TGTGCCAGCAGTTCCGGGACAAGAGGCTACGAGCAGTACTTC
cdr3_aa: CASSSGTRGYEQYF

d_call: -
clone_size: -
j_call: TRBJ1-1
v_call: TRBV25-1
cdr3_nt: TGTGCCAGCAGTGAATATCGGCGAGATGAAGCTTTCTTT
cdr3_aa: CASSEYRRDEAFF

d_call: -
clone_size: -
j_call: TRBJ1-5
v_call: TRBV6-6
cdr3_nt: TGTGCCAGCAGGACCACAGGGAGAGGCCAGCCCCAGCATTTT
cdr3_aa: CASRTTGRGQPQHF

d_call: -
clone_size: few
j_call: TRBJ2-7
v_call: TRBV29-1
cdr3_nt: TGCAGCGTTGGATTGCAGGTCTCCTACGAGCAGTACTTC
cdr3_aa: CSVGLQVSYEQYF

d_call: -
clone_size: -
j_call: TRBJ2-2
v_call: TRBV5-1
cdr3_nt: TGCGCCAGCAGCTTGGGCCACGAGAACACCGGGGAGCTGTTTTTT
cdr3_aa: CASSLGHENTGELFF

d_call: -
clone_size: -
j_call: TRBJ2-7
v_call: TRBV19
cdr3_nt: TGTGCCAGTAGTTCCGCCAGTGAGAACTACGAGCAGTACTTC
cdr3_aa: CASSSASENYEQYF

d_call: TRBD2
clone_size: -
j_call: TRBJ2-7
v_call: TRBV4-1
cdr3_nt: TGCGCCAGCAGCCAAGATAATTCCGGACTAGCGGTCTCCTCCTACGAGCAGTACTTC
cdr3_aa: CASSQDNSGLAVSSYEQYF

d_call: -
clone_size: -
j_call: TRBJ1-1
v_call: TRBV7-2
cdr3_nt: TGTGCCAGCAGCTTAGGAATCGGGCTCCTGAACACTGAAGCTTTCTTT
cdr3_aa: CASSLGIGLLNTEAFF

d_call: TRBD1
clone_size: -
j_call: TRBJ1-1
v_call: TRBV7-9
cdr3_nt: TGTGCCAGCAGCAGACAGGGGGGCCCCCATGAAGCTTTCTTT
cdr3_aa: CASSRQGGPHEAFF

d_call: -
clone_size: many
j_call: TRBJ1-1
v_call: TRBV19
cdr3_nt: TGTGCCAGTAGTGTATCCAGGGGAGACACTGAAGCTTTCTTT
cdr3_aa: CASSVSRGDTEAFF

d_call: -
clone_size: -
j_call: TRBJ1-1
v_call: TRBV19
cdr3_nt: TGTGCCAGTAGTATCTTCATGAACACTGAAGCTTTCTTT
cdr3_aa: CASSIFMNTEAFF

d_call: -
clone_size: -
j_call: TRBJ1-2
v_call: TRBV7-2
cdr3_nt: TGTGCCAGCAGCGAAGGGGGTTCCTATGGCTACACCTTC
cdr3_aa: CASSEGGSYGYTF